This T cell receptor beta chain was recorded in a study of human T cells and chemical hapten exposure (dated by TCRdb to the early 2020s). About the full investigation: For sensitization, 2% DPC in acetone was applied to a 2 cm by 2 cm area of upper inner arm skin. The libraries were sequenced as a pool, and the TCR yield per sample differed mostly because of small variations in library volumes within the pool. For TCR sequencing, blood came from 25 to 35 alopecia patients at anywhere from one to four time points (pre-sensitization, 2, 6 and 24 weeks). Throughout the study period of roughly 24 weeks, patients also received therapeutic DPC doses to the scalp every week. Patient blood was sampled pre-sensitization (week 0) and at 2, 6 and about 24 weeks after DPC sensitization. Most of the patients in the cohort were female, and the cohort covered alopecia areata with under or over 50% scalp involvement, alopecia totalis and alopecia universalis. This study followed changes in the peripheral blood TCR repertoire in vivo during primary and secondary sensitization of alopecia patients to the hapten diphenylcyclopropenone (DPC). Patch testing on the upper back used Finn chambers containing 0.01% DPC, with scoring done after 6 days according to International Contact Dermatitis Research Group standards. The research as a whole found: The number of PT1 expanded TCRs positively correlated with patch test score, significant at thresholds 8, 16 and 32 but not 4. DPC sensitization did not change how many TCRs were above 1 in 1000 frequency, and no evidence was found of alterations in global repertoire structure. Because every patient had alopecia, a presumed autoimmune disease, the patients' immune response might differ from that of healthy individuals. Significantly more large CDR3 similarity clusters were formed by expanded TCRs than by pre-sensitization or healthy control sets, consistent with antigen-driven responses. After repeated subsampling, the strength of the expansion versus patch-test correlation and the threshold at which it became significant changed.

Turning to this clonotype: No antigen is known for it. No clone much larger than this one lies a single base away; base qualities are absent.

The time point label, as the study defines it: patch test 1, 2 weeks after DPC sensitization. Per the publication, the treatment or condition label means: therapeutic diphenylcyclopropenone sensitization with weekly scalp DPC. Blood at each patch-test visit was drawn before the patch test was applied. Patients were considered eligible if aged 18 to 70, diagnosed with alopecia and deemed suitable for DPC therapy, and patients were excluded if pregnant. Unfractionated whole blood was collected in Tempus Blood RNA tubes, and total RNA was extracted from that blood. Library preparation was by RACE. Sequencer: NextSeq 500. During library preparation, unique molecular identifiers were attached to individual cDNA molecules so that TCRs could be counted quantitatively and reproducibly. From each blood RNA sample, both TCR alpha and TCR beta chains were sequenced. As for how the authors treated the data: Samples had a median of 95,638 TCRs, with a range from about 23,224 to 690,600. V, J and CDR3 annotation of the TCR reads was carried out using the Decombinator software suite. For the PS versus PT1 abundance plots, all samples were subsampled to the same number of TCRs (28,000). Expanded TCRs were defined as absent before sensitization and observed at least eight times at the 2-week time point. In TCRdb, the public reads were trimmed at Q25 with fastp and aligned with MiXCR, with productive beta chains retained. CDR3 protein duplicates are merged, each entry listing the most common genes and DNA. These V and J calls rely on TCRdb rather than the paper's analysis. The sample has 150,000 or so distinct CDR3 sequences on record, about 14% of them singletons. About 1.8% of the sample belongs to the ten largest clones.

The germline V gene encodes CDR1 SGHTA and CDR2 FQGNSA. V is cut by 5 bases and J by 7 bases, and the space between the germline ends is 9 bases. Including cysteine and phenylalanine, the CDR3 has 11 amino acids. Of all the DNA, just the CDR3 is kept, 33 bases in frame from base 1. The receptor was isolated from a woman under 40 with alopecia areata. Some clones in this sample may be carry-over from other donors' samples. The V gene is TRBV7-2 and the J gene is TRBJ2-7; no D gene call is confident. Sequenced material: whole blood, taken in connection with sensitization to the hapten diphenylcyclopropenone (DPC). This receptor carries the CDR3 CASSPMGEQYF. The nucleotide sequence is given as TGTGCCAGCAGCCCCATGGGGGAGCAGTACTTC.